This TCR beta chain comes out of a study of shared clonotypes between healthy human individuals. Some clones are missing from TCRdb's copy, which holds only in-frame ones; the method was immunoSEQ multiplex PCR. The data show 2,500,000 or so clones, with approximately 93% seen just once and around 0.37% held by the top ten. This CDR3 spans 13 amino acids. V gave up 4 bases and J gave up 3 bases, with 11 bases separating them. CDR1 is SGHNT and CDR2 is YYREEE in the germline V gene (reference sequence). The sample was naive CD4+ T cells from PBMCs. Subset meaning: CD45RA+ positively selected. This receptor was identified in a man aged 18-30 years in good health. Some clones in this sample may be carry-over from other donors' samples. The gene calls are TRBV5-4 and TRBJ2-7, with D possibly matching TRBD2 (6 bases). The CDR3 DNA reads as TGTGCCAGCAGCGCACCGGGACTCTACGAGCAGTACTTC. It specifies CASSAPGLYEQYF.